This paragraph covers one T cell receptor (beta chain) sequence. Its matching antigen is unknown. Sample treatment: 15 to 20 received Ad26.COV2.S at low or high dose, single or two shots; about 5 received placebo; per-sample allocation not given. Day 63 after the first vaccine or placebo injection was the time point for sampling. Boston hosted the donor, who was an adult aged 18-55 years. The shot given was an Ad26 vector that makes Wuhan-strain SARS-CoV-2 spike. This sample is drawn from a study of Ad26.COV2.S vaccination and SARS-CoV-2 variants. Data came from immunoSEQ multiplex PCR; TCRdb stores just in-frame clones and leaves some out. Altogether under 550,000 clones are present, roughly 88% being singletons, with the ten largest covering less than 4%. V lost 10 bases and J lost 3, with 10 bases in between. The CDR3 consists of 11 residues. From germline, CDR1 is MNHEY and CDR2 SVGAGI. Study observations and caveats: Vaccine recipients showed a spike-specific TCR breadth that was higher than in placebo recipients. Responses of spike-specific T cells (both CD8+ and CD4+) reportedly showed substantial breadth after vaccination.

V is TRBV6-5 and J is TRBJ2-7; tentative D call: TRBD2 (5 bases). The starting material was peripheral blood, obtained in a trial of Ad26.COV2.S vaccine versus placebo. This TCR came from a person aged 18-65 years who received the Ad26.COV2.S COVID-19 vaccine or a placebo. The CDR3 DNA sequence: TGTGCCACTCGAGAGGGCTACGAGCAGTACTTC. The encoded protein is CATREGYEQYF.